This TCR beta chain was identified during a study of OX40 agonist ivuxolimab in advanced cancers. In the study overall: Ivuxolimab was an agonistic, fully human IgG2 monoclonal antibody directed against OX40 (CD134), a costimulatory receptor. Among the approximately 54 dose-escalation patients, some 20 had hepatocellular carcinoma, 15 or so melanoma, 9 renal cell carcinoma and 9 head and neck cancer. Patients were allowed to have had prior anti-PD-1, anti-PD-L1 or anti-CTLA-4 therapy, and around 40% of the dose-escalation patients had previously received checkpoint inhibitors. Intravenous ivuxolimab was administered to patients every 2 weeks at six dose levels: 0.01, 0.1, 0.3, 1.5, 3 and 10 mg/kg. Partial responses were achieved by three dose-escalation patients, of whom one had hepatocellular carcinoma and two had cutaneous melanoma. The monotherapy dose-escalation portion (N ≈ 56 patients) of the phase I ivuxolimab trial is reported in the paper. Peripheral TCRbeta sequencing aimed to test whether ivuxolimab altered TCR sequence diversity and caused clonal T-cell expansion. A male proportion of roughly 85% and a mean age of around 60 years, ranging from 23 to 79, were recorded for the dose-escalation cohort. General findings and caveats noted by the study authors: Partial responders in the 0.1-3.0 mg/kg groups had among the lowest normalized peripheral clonal expansion, especially among CD8+ T cells. At doses from 0.1 to 3.0 mg/kg, clonal expansion was seen in both CD4+ and CD8+ blood T cells between baseline and week 6. The antigen specificity of the peripheral T cells that underwent clonal expansion was not determined. Low levels of normalized T-cell clonal expansion were also shown by some nonresponding patients. After ivuxolimab, expanded clones were on average more numerous among CD8+ T cells than among CD4+ T cells.

The germline V gene encodes CDR1 MNHNS and CDR2 SASEGT. The V end gives up 0 bases and the J end 5 bases, leaving 3 bases in the junction not matched to a gene. The CDR3 holds 16 amino acids from the cysteine to the phenylalanine. Only the CDR3 portion is preserved as DNA: 48 bases, with reading frame beginning at the first base. The trial excluded patients who had a history of autoimmune disease or were on systemic immunosuppression. Peripheral blood for TCR sequencing was collected from all dose cohorts at baseline, on cycle 4 day 1, and on cycle 7 day 1. Samples were obtained from an open-label, multicenter, first-in-human phase I dose-escalation trial of ivuxolimab. Adults with locally advanced or metastatic head and neck squamous cell, hepatocellular, melanoma or renal cell carcinoma were enrolled in the trial. Before TCR sequencing, CD4+ T cells and CD8+ T cells were sorted from peripheral blood as separate populations.

This clone occurred once. The antigen it recognizes is unknown. Base quality data are lacking; no much larger clone is found one base away. To sequence the TCRbeta CDR3 region, genomic DNA was isolated from the sorted cells. TCRbeta CDR3 regions were sequenced using the immunoSEQ Assay. TCRdb obtained this table from immuneACCESS and retained in-frame rearrangements with V and J assigned. These tables miss some clones; where compared with another copy, unresolved V genes account for less than half of the shortfall, and the remainder is unexplained. The sample table lists tens of thousands of clones, more than 90% of them with a count of one. Of the sample, about 0.61% is held by the ten largest clones.

The rearrangement joined TRBV6-1 to TRBJ1-4, and TRBD1 matches 10 of the central bases. The input for sequencing was CD4+ or CD8+ T cells sorted from blood, taken in a trial of the OX40 agonist ivuxolimab. The sequence was obtained from an adult with an advanced solid tumor such as melanoma, head and neck, liver or kidney cancer. Read as DNA, the sequence is TGTGCCAGCAGTGAAGCTGGGGGACAGGGGAATGAAAAACTGTTTTTT. Its protein is CASSEAGGQGNEKLFF.